What follows are 19 T cell receptor beta chains derived from one specimen sequenced in a study of T cells expressing NK-cell markers. TCRdb re-called the 5' RACE reads and shows each CDR3 protein once, DNA omitted. The sample has 250,000 or so distinct CDR3 sequences; the top ten hold 4.2%. Material: blood T cells: a sorted CD56 or NKG2C T cell subset, CD4+ or CD8+ T cells, or bulk PBMC T cells (not recorded which). These receptors came from a woman between 18 and 70 years old in good health.

This CDR3 is CASRQEVSAGELFF. The chain couples TRBV3-1 to TRBJ2-2; as DNA is missing, the TRBD2 call by TCRdb cannot be tested. The CDR3 extends over 14 amino acids. Germline loops: CDR1 LGHDT, CDR2 YNNKEL (reference sequence).

This sequence joins TRBV6-2 or TRBV6-3 and TRBJ2-2; as DNA is missing, the TRBD2 call by TCRdb cannot be tested. This CDR3 has 14 amino acids. Germline V gene sequence: CDR1 MNHEY, CDR2 SVGEGT. This CDR3 is CASSLPSPTGELFF.

CDR3 sequence reads: CSARVQEHQPQHF. The J gene is TRBJ1-5, the V gene TRBV20-1. The CDR3 contains 13 residues. CDR1 DFQATT and CDR2 SNEGSKA come from the germline V gene (reference sequence).

The chain employs TRBV12-3 or TRBV12-4 and TRBJ1-2; TCRdb designates TRBD1, a call that cannot be tested without DNA. This CDR3 region has 13 residues. CDR3 sequence: CASTRGEGYGYTF.

V gene TRBV6-2 or TRBV6-3 combines with J gene TRBJ2-1; TCRdb's assignment of TRBD2 cannot be checked, as there is no DNA. Per the germline V gene, CDR1 is MNHEY and CDR2 is SVGEGT. This CDR3 is 14 amino acids long. CDR3 region: CASKGAGGPNEQFF.

V and J are TRBV29-1 and TRBJ2-3; TCRdb indicates TRBD2, and absent DNA this call remains unverified. Germline CDR1 and CDR2: SQVTM and ANQGSEA. The CDR3 extends over 13 amino acids. The CDR3 protein is CSVERVSSDTQYF.

V and J are TRBV24-1 and TRBJ2-1; TCRdb reports TRBD1, a call that lacks DNA to check it against. CDR3 length: 13 amino acids. Germline CDR1 KGHDR, CDR2 SFDVKD. The CDR3 sequence is CATRGTGNNEQFF.

The CDR3 loop reads CASSPQWGGTYNEQFF. V is TRBV11-2 and J is TRBJ2-1; TCRdb indicates TRBD1, and absent DNA this call remains unverified. This CDR3 spans 16 amino acids. CDR1 and CDR2 (germline): SGHAT, FQNNGV. The full variable domain, rest sourced from reference TRBV11-2 and TRBJ2-1, is EAGVAQSPRYKIIEKRQSVAFWCNPISGHATLYWYQQILGQGPKLLIQFQNNGVVDDSQLPKDRFSAERLKGVDSTLKIQPAKLEDSAVYLCASSPQWGGTYNEQFFGPGTRLTVL.

V is TRBV7-6 and J is TRBJ1-2. This CDR3 contains 13 residues. CDR1 SGHVS and CDR2 FNYEAQ come from the germline V gene. CDR3 amino acids: CASSFEGTYGYTF.

The V gene is TRBV10-1, the J gene TRBJ2-3. Germline-derived CDR1 and CDR2 are WNHNN and SYGVQD (reference sequence). The CDR3 covers 13 residues. CDR3 region: CASSFGSGDTQYF.

The gene calls are TRBV12-3 or TRBV12-4 and TRBJ2-3; TCRdb reports TRBD1, a call that lacks DNA to check it against. The CDR3 totals 15 residues. The CDR3 reads CASRISGRGADTQYF.

This CDR3 is CASSLLADSSYEQYF. The gene calls are TRBV18 and TRBJ2-7; TCRdb lists TRBD2, though no DNA is available to test this call. CDR1 is KGHSH and CDR2 is LQKENI in the germline V gene. The CDR3 extends over 15 amino acids. Variable domain in full (rest from reference TRBV18 and TRBJ2-7): NAGVMQNPRHLVRRRGQEARLRCSPMKGHSHVYWYRQLPEEGLKFMVYLQKENIIDESGMPKERFSAEFPKEGPSILRIQQVVRGDSAAYFCASSLLADSSYEQYFGPGTRLTVT.

The CDR3 region is CASSEVRRAGQYF. The chain joins TRBV6-1 to TRBJ2-3; TCRdb's D gene call, TRBD2, goes unchecked for lack of DNA. In germline, CDR1 is MNHNS, CDR2 SASEGT. The CDR3 runs 13 residues.

The CDR3 protein is CASSAYRVAKNIQYF. The chain couples TRBV7-2 to TRBJ2-4. CDR1 SGHTA and CDR2 FQGNSA come from the germline V gene. CDR3 length equals 15 residues.

The rearrangement uses TRBV20-1 and TRBJ1-1; absent DNA, TCRdb's TRBD1 call cannot be checked. CDR1 is DFQATT and CDR2 is SNEGSKA in the germline V gene (reference sequence). The CDR3 has 17 residues. The CDR3 protein is CSSIRADRGTANTEAFF.

The CDR3 reads CASSLTQGTQYF. V usage is TRBV7-7 and J usage is TRBJ2-5; there is no DNA to check the TCRdb D call of TRBD1. There are 12 residues in the CDR3. Germline values: CDR1 SSHAT, CDR2 FNYEAQ (reference sequence). Filled out from reference TRBV7-7 and TRBJ2-5, the complete variable domain reads GAGVSQSPRYKVTKRGQDVTLRCDPISSHATLYWYQQALGQGPEFLTYFNYEAQPDKSGLPSDRFSAERPEGSISTLTIQRTEQRDSAMYRCASSLTQGTQYFGPGTRLLVL.

V and J are TRBV20-1 and TRBJ2-3; no DNA is available, so the TRBD1 call from TCRdb remains unchecked. The germline V gene encodes CDR1 DFQATT and CDR2 SNEGSKA (reference sequence). The CDR3 covers 14 residues. CDR3 sequence: CSAVPGLGPDTQYF.

The chain has TRBV7-9 and TRBJ2-3. CDR1 and CDR2 from the germline V gene are SEHNR and FQNEAQ (reference sequence). The CDR3 runs to 14 residues. The CDR3 sequence: CASSLGTDGDTQYF.

The chain combines TRBV30 with TRBJ2-7; absent DNA, TCRdb's TRBD1 call cannot be checked. The CDR3 length is 13 residues. Germline V gives CDR1 GTSNPN, CDR2 SVGIG (reference sequence). CDR3 sequence reads: CAWSGTGRYEQYF.